This T cell receptor beta chain was recorded in a study of T-cell reconstitution after alpha-beta-depleted transplantation in children (dated by TCRdb to about 2016). Study-level background: Using TCR repertoire profiling, the study quantitatively followed how T-cell immune reconstitution unfolded in children after TCRalphabeta/CD19-depleted allogeneic hematopoietic cell transplantation.

The treatment or condition label of this sample denotes: allogeneic hematopoietic cell transplantation with graft depleted of TCRalphabeta T cells and CD19 B cells. The children who served as transplant recipients had been given grafts of TCRalphabeta/CD19-depleted allogeneic hematopoietic cells. The cysteine opens and the phenylalanine closes a CDR3 of 17 amino acids. Solely the CDR3 DNA is kept, with 51 bases framed from the first base. According to the germline V gene (reference sequence), CDR1 reads LGHDT and CDR2 reads YNNKEL. V sheds 0 bases and J sheds 4 bases, leaving 16 bases between their ends. The library came from PCR. TCRdb names Illumina HiSeq 2500 as the instrument used. TCR libraries were prepared with molecular barcoding, using unique molecular identifiers to normalize TCRbeta repertoire quantification. TCRdb ran its own pipeline on the public reads, namely fastp trimming at Q25 and MiXCR clone calling, and kept in-frame beta chains. Rows with a matching CDR3 protein are joined into one entry that keeps the most common DNA and genes. This sample lists over 400,000 distinct CDR3 sequences; around two fifths were detected once. 27% of the sample comes from the top ten.

To note about this clonotype: The antigen it binds to is not known. No base quality values were provided; no much bigger clone lies one nucleotide off.

Overall study results and their limits: The high TCRbeta diversity at day 60 in some patients was ascribed to recipient T cells and intrathymic progenitors that had survived conditioning. The frequencies of hyperexpanded clones fell over the following months, and after one year, T-cell counts and TCRbeta diversity were mostly attributed to newly produced T cells. About two months after transplant, the apparently early recovery of alphabetaT-cell counts reportedly depended on just several hundred clones that had expanded rapidly and came from non-depleted graft cells.

Recombination linked TRBV3-1 to TRBJ2-1; the D element might be TRBD1 or TRBD2, as each aligns at 5 bases. This specimen was PBMCs, taken before TCRalphabeta/CD19-depleted stem cell transplant. The receptor's source is a girl under 10 years old with aplastic anemia, due to receive a stem cell transplant. The CDR3 has the sequence CASSQDTAWGIYNEQFF. In nucleotides, the sequence is TGTGCCAGCAGCCAAGATACCGCCTGGGGGATTTACAATGAGCAGTTCTTC.